This T cell receptor (beta chain) was documented in a study of T cells in tuberculosis. This CDR3 contains 12 residues. Germline-derived CDR1 and CDR2 are SGHAT and FQNNGV. V lost 6 bases to trimming and J lost 10 bases, with 15 bases between them. Some clones are missing from TCRdb's copy, which holds only in-frame ones; the method was immunoSEQ multiplex PCR. Of more than 30,000 clones listed, 97% are singletons. This sequence joins TRBV11-2 and TRBJ1-1, with no clear D. What was sequenced was PBMCs. The sequence derives from a donor aged 10-29 years with latent tuberculosis or without tuberculosis infection. Here the CDR3 DNA reads TGTGCCAGCAGTCCCGGGGTTTCGATAGCTTTCTTT. Translating gives CASSPGVSIAFF.